This TCR beta chain was retrieved from a study of T cell responses to AZD1222 COVID-19 vaccine. Whole-study context: Pooling of second doses given at about 4 or about 12 weeks was done. Study outcomes and limitations: In all cases, repertoires were sampled only after the peak T cell response. Clonal diversity may have been underestimated, and the donors were mostly white British, with more females than males. CD4 TCRs covered the whole spike, strongest at regions 160-218 and 743-854.

CDR3 length: 15 residues. CDR1 is WNHNN and CDR2 is SYGVQD in the germline V gene (reference sequence). V shed 8 bases, J shed 0 bases, and the junction held 10 bases outside the gene matches. Repertoires were generated with immunoSEQ multiplex PCR, while TCRdb's copy carries only in-frame clones and drops some. The data contain 140,000 or so clones, about 90% of them singletons. Worth noting for this clone: Its antigen is still unknown.

The rearrangement links TRBV10-1 to TRBJ2-7, with 7 bases lining up with TRBD1. This receptor was obtained from an adult in good health. The input for sequencing was peripheral blood, taken on day 0 of AZD1222 vaccination. The CDR3 region has the DNA TGCGCCAGCGCCGCCGGGACAGCAAACTCCTACGAGCAGTACTTC. It yields the protein CASAAGTANSYEQYF.